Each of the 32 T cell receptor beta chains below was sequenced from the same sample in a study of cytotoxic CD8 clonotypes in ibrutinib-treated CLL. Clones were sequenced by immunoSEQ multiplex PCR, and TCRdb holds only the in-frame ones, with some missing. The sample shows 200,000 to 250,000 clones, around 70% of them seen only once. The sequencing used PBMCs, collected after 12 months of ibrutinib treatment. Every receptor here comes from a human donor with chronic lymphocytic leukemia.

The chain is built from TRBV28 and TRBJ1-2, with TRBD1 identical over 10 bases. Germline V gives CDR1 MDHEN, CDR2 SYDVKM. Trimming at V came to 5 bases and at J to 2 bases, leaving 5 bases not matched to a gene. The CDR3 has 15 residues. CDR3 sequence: CASSAGQGKNYGYTF. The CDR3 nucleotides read TGTGCCAGCAGTGCGGGACAGGGGAAGAACTATGGCTACACCTTC.

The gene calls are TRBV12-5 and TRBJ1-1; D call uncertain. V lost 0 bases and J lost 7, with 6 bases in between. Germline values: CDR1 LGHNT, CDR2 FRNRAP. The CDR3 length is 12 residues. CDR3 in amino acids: CASGLVHYEAFF. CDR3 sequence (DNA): TGTGCTAGTGGTTTGGTACATTATGAAGCTTTCTTT.

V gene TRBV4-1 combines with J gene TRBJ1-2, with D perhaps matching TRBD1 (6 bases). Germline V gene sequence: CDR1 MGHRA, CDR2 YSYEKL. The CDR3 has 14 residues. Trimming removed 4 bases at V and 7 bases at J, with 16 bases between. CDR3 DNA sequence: TGCGCCAGCAGCCTCCCGGGAGGGGGTAGTGGCTACACCTTC. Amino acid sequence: CASSLPGGGSGYTF.

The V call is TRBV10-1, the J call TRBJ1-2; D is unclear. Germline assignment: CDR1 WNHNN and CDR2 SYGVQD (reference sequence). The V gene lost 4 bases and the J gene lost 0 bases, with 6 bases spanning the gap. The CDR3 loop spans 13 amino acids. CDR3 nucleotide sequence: TGCGCCAGCAGTGCTTCGACTAACTATGGCTACACCTTC. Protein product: CASSASTNYGYTF.

The CDR3 region has the DNA TGTGCCAGCAGCTTGACTAGCGGGAGCGTTGGGGAGCTGTTTTTT. Its translation is CASSLTSGSVGELFF. The rearrangement joins TRBV5-4 to TRBJ2-2, with 11 bases identical to TRBD2. The CDR3 has 15 residues. V shed 1 base, J shed 8 bases, and the junction held 4 bases outside the gene matches. Germline values: CDR1 SGHNT, CDR2 YYREEE (reference sequence).

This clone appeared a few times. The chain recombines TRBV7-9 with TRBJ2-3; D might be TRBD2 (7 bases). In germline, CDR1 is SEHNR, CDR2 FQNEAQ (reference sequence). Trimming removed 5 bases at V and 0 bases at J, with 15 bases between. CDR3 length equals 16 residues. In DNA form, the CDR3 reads TGTGCCAGCAGCGCTCGGGGGGCAACTAGCACAGATACGCAGTATTTT. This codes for CASSARGATSTDTQYF.

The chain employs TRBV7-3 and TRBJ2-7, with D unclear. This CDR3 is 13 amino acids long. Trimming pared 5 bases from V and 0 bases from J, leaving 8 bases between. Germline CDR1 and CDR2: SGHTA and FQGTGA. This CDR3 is CASSAPSSYEQYF. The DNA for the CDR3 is TGTGCCAGCAGCGCCCCGAGCTCCTACGAGCAGTACTTC.

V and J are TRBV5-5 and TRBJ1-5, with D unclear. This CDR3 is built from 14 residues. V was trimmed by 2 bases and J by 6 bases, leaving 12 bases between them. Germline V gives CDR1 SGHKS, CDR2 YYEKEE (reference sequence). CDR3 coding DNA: TGTGCCAGCAGCTTATGGAGCGGTGGTCAGCCCCAGCATTTT. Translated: CASSLWSGGQPQHF.

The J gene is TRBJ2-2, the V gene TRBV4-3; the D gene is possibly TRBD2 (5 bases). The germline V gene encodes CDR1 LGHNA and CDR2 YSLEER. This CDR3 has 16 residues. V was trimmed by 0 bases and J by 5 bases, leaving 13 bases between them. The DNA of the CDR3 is TGCGCCAGCAGCCAAGACCCGTTCACGGGGACCGGGGAGCTGTTTTTT. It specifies CASSQDPFTGTGELFF.

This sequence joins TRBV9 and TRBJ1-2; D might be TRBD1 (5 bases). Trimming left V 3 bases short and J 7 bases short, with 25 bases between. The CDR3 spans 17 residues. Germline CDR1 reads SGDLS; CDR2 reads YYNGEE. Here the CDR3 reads CASSGGGGNGAQGGYTF. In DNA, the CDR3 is TGTGCCAGCAGCGGAGGAGGAGGTAATGGGGCTCAAGGTGGCTACACCTTC.

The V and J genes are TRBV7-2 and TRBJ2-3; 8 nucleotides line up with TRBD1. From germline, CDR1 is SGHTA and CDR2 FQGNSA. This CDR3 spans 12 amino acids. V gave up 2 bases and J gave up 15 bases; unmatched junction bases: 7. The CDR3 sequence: CASSLQGARVYF. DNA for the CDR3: TGTGCCAGCAGCTTACAGGGGGCGCGAGTATATTTT.

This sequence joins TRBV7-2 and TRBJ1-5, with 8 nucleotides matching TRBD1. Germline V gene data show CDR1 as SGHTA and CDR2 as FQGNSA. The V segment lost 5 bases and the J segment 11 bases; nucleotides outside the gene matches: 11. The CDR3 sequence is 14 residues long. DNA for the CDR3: TGTGCCAGCAGCGAGGGGACAGGCGGTGGAGCCCAGCATTTT. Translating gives CASSEGTGGGAQHF.

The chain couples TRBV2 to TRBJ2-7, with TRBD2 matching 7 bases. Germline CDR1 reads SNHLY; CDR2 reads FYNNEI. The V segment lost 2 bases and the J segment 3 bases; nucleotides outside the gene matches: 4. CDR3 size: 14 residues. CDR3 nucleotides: TGTGCCAGCAGTGAATCTAGCGGTAACTACGAGCAGTACTTC. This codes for CASSESSGNYEQYF.

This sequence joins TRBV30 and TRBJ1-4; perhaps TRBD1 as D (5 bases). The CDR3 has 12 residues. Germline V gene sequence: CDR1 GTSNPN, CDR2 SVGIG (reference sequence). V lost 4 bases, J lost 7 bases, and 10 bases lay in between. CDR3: CAWTGRGEKLFF. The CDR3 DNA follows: TGTGCCTGGACAGGGAGGGGTGAAAAACTGTTTTTT.

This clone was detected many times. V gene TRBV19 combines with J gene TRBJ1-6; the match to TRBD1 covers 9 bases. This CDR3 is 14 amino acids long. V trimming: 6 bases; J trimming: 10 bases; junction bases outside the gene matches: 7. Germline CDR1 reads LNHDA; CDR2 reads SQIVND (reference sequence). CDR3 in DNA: TGTGCCAGTAGCACCACAGGGGGCGGGTCACCCCTCCACTTT. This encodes CASSTTGGGSPLHF.

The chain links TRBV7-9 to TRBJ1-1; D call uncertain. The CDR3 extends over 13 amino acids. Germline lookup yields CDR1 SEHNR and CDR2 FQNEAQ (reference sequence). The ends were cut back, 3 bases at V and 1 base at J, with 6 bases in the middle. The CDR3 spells CASSFSENTEAFF. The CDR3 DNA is TGTGCCAGCAGCTTCTCGGAGAACACTGAAGCTTTCTTT.

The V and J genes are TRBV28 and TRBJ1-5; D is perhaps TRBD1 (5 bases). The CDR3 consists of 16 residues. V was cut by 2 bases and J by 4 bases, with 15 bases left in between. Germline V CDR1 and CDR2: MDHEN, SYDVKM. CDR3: CASSLPGPRQNQPQHF. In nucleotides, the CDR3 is TGTGCCAGCAGTTTACCAGGGCCCAGACAAAATCAGCCCCAGCATTTT.

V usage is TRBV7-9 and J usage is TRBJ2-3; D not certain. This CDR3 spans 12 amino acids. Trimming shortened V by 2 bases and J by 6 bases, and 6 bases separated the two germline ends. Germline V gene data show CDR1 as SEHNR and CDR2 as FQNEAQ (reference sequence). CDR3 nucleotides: TGTGCCAGCAGCTTAATCGCTGATACGCAGTATTTT. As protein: CASSLIADTQYF.

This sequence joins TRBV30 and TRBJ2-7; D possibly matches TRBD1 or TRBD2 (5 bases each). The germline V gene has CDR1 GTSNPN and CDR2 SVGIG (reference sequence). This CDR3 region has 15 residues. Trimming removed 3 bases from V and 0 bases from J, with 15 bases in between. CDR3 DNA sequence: TGTGCCTGGAGGGAACCGGGACGGGGCTCCTACGAGCAGTACTTC. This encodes CAWREPGRGSYEQYF.

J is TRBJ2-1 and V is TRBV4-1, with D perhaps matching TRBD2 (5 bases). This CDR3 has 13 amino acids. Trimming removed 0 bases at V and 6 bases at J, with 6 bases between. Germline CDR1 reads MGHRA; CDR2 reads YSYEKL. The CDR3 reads CASSQEEVNEQFF. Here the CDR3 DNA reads TGCGCCAGCAGCCAAGAGGAGGTCAATGAGCAGTTCTTC.

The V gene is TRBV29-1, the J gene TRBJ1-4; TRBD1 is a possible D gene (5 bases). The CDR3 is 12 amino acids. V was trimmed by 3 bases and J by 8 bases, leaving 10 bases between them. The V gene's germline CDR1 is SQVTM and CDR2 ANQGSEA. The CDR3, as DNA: TGCAGCGTTGAGCAGGGTAGAGAAAAACTGTTTTTT. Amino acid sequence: CSVEQGREKLFF.

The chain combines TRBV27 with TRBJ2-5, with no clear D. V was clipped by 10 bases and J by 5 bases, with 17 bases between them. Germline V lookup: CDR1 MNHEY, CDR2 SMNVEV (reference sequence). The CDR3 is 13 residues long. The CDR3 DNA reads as TGTGCCACCAAAAGGCAGGACGATGAGACCCAGTACTTC. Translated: CATKRQDDETQYF.

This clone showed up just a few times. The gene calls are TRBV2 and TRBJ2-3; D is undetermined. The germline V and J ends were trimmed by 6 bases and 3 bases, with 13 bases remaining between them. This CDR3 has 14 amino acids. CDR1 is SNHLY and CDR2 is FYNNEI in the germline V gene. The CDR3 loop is CASSSLLRTDTQYF. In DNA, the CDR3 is TGTGCCAGCAGCTCCCTTCTCCGGACAGATACGCAGTATTTT.

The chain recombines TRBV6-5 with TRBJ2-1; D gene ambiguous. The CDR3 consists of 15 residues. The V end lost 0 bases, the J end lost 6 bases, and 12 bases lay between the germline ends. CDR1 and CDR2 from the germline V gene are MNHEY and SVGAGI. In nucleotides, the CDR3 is TGTGCCAGCAGTTACTCAAAGGGTCGAGGCAATGAGCAGTTCTTC. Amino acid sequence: CASSYSKGRGNEQFF.

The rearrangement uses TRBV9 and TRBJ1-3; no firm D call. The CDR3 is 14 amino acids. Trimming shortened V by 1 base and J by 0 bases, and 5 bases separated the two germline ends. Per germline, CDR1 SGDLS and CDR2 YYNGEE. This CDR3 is CASSVRNSGNTIYF. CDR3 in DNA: TGTGCCAGCAGCGTAAGGAACTCTGGAAACACCATATATTTT.

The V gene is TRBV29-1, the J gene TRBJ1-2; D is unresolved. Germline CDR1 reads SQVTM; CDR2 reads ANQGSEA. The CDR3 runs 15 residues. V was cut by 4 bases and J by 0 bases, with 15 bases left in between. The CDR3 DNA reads TGCAGCGTTGGCAGGAAGGCAGATGCTAACTATGGCTACACCTTC. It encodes CSVGRKADANYGYTF.

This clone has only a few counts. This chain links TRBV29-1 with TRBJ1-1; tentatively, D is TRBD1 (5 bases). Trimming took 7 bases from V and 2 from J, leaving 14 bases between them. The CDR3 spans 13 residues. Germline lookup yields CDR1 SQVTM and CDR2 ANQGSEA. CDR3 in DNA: TGCAGCGCTAGATCGGGGCTTAACACTGAAGCTTTCTTT. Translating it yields CSARSGLNTEAFF.

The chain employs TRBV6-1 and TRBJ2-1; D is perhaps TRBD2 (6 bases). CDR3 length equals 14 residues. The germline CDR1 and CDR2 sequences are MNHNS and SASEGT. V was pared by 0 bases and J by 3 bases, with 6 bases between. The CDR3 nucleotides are TGTGCCAGCAGTGAAGCGGGGGGCTACAATGAGCAGTTCTTC. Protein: CASSEAGGYNEQFF.

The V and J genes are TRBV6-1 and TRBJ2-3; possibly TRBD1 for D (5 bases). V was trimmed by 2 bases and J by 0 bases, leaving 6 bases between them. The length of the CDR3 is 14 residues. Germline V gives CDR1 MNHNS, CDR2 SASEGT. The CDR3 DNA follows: TGTGCCAGCAGTGAATGGGGCAGCACAGATACGCAGTATTTT. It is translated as CASSEWGSTDTQYF.

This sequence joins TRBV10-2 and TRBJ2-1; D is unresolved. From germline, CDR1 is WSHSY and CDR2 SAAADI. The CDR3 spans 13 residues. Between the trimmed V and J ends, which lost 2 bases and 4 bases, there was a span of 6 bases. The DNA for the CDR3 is TGCGCCAGCAGTGAGGAAGGATACAATGAGCAGTTCTTC. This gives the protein CASSEEGYNEQFF.

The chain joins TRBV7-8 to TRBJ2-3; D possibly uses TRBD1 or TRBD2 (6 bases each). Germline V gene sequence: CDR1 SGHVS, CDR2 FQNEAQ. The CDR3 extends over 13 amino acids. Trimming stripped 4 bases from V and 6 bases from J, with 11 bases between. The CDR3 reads CASSYGGGDTQYF. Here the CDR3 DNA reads TGTGCCAGCAGCTACGGGGGCGGGGATACGCAGTATTTT. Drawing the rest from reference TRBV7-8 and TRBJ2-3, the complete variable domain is GAGVSQSPRYKVAKRGQDVALRCDPISGHVSLFWYQQALGQGPEFLTYFQNEAQLDKSGLPSDRFFAERPEGSVSTLKIQRTQQEDSAVYLCASSYGGGDTQYFGPGTRLTVL.

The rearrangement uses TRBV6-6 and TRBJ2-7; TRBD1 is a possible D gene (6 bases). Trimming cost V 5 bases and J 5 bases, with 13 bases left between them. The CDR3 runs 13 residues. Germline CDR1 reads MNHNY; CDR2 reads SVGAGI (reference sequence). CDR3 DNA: TGTGCCAGCAGTGTACAGGGTCGGGACGAGCAGTACTTC. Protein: CASSVQGRDEQYF.